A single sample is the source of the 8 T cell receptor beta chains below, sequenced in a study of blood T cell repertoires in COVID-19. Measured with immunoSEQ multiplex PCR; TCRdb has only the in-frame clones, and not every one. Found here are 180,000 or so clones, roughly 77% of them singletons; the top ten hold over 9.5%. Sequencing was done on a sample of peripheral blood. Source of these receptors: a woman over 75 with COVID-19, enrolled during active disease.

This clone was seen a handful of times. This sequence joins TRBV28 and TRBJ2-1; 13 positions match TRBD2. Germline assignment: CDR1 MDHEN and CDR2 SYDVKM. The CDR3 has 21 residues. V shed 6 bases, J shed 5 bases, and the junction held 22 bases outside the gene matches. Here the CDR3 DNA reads TGTGCCAGCAGAACCCGTCGGCCCGGGACTAGCGGGAAGGACAGGGACAATGAGCAGTTCTTC. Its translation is CASRTRRPGTSGKDRDNEQFF.

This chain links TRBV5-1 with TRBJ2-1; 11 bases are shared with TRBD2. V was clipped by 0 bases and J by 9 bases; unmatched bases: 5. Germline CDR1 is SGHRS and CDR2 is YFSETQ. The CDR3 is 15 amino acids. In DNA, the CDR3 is TGCGCCAGCAGCTTGGAGGCTAGCGGGGGGCGTGAGCAGTTCTTC. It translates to CASSLEASGGREQFF.

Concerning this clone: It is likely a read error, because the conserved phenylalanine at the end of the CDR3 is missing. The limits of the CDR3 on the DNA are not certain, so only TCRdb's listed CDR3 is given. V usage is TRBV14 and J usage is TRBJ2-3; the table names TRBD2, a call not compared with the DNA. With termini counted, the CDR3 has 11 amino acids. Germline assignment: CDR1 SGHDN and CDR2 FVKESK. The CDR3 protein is CASSYLAQIPI.

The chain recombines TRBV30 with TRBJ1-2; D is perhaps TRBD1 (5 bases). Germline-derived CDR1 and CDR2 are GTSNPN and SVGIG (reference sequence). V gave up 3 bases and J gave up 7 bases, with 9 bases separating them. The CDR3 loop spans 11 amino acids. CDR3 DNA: TGTGCCTGGAGCCGGGGGGGTGGCTACACCTTC. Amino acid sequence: CAWSRGGGYTF.

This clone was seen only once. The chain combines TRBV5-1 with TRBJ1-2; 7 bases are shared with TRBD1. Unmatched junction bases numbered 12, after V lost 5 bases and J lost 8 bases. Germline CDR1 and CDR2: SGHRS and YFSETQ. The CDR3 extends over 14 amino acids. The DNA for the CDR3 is TGCGCCAGCAGATTCAACCCCGGGACAGAGGGCTACACCTTC. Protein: CASRFNPGTEGYTF.

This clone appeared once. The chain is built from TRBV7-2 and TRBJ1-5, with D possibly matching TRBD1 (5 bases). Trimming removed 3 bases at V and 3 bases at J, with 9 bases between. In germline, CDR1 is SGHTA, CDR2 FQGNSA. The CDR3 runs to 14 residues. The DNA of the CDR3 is TGTGCCAGCAGCTTTAAACAGGCCAATCAGCCCCAGCATTTT. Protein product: CASSFKQANQPQHF. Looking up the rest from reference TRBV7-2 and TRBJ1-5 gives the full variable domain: GAGVSQSPSNKVTEKGKDVELRCDPISGHTALYWYRQSLGQGLEFLIYFQGNSAPDKSGLPSDRFSAERTGGSVSTLTIQRTQQEDSAVYLCASSFKQANQPQHFGDGTRLSIL.

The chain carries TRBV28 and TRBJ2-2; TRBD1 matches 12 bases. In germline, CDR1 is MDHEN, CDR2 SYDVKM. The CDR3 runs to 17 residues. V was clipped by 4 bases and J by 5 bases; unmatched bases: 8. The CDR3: CASSSLGQGAGTGELFF. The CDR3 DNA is TGTGCCAGCAGTTCTTTGGGACAGGGGGCGGGTACCGGGGAGCTGTTTTTT.

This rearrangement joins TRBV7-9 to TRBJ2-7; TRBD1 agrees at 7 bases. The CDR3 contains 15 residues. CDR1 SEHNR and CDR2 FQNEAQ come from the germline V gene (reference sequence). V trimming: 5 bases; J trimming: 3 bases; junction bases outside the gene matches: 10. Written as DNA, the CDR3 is TGTGCCAGCAGCCCAGGGGGAACCCGGCGCTACGAGCAGTACTTC. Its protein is CASSPGGTRRYEQYF.